The rows below give T cell receptor beta chains drawn from one sample of a study of blood T cell repertoires in COVID-19. Clones were sequenced by immunoSEQ multiplex PCR, and TCRdb holds only the in-frame ones, with some missing. The sample includes 250,000 to 300,000 clones, 75% to 90% of them seen just once. The sample taken for sequencing was peripheral blood. These receptors came from a woman in her 70s with COVID-19, enrolled during active disease. CDR3s include the opening cysteine and the closing phenylalanine or tryptophan. D genes are given only for firm matches.

d_call cdr3_length j_call v_call cdr3_nt cdr3_aa
. 18 TRBJ2-6 TRBV7-9 TGTGCCAGCAGCTTAGCCTACAGGATGAACTCTGGGGCCAACGTCCTGACTTTC CASSLAYRMNSGANVLTF
. 17 TRBJ2-6 TRBV28 TGTGCCAGCAGTGCCTCGACATTTGTTTCTGGGGCCAACGTCCTGACTTTC CASSASTFVSGANVLTF
. 14 TRBJ2-5 TRBV24-1 TGTGCCACCAGTGAGGATGACAGTCAAGAGACCCAGTACTTC CATSEDDSQETQYF
TRBD1 16 TRBJ1-1 TRBV7-3 TGTGCCAGCAGCCCCGTGCCCGGGACAGTGGAAACTGAAGCTTTCTTT CASSPVPGTVETEAFF
. 12 TRBJ2-1 TRBV6-6 TGTGCCAGCAACCGACTAGTCAATGAGCAGTTCTTC CASNRLVNEQFF
TRBD1 16 TRBJ2-1 TRBV5-8 TGTGCCAGCAGCTTGGGGGACAGGGGGACTTACAATGAGCAGTTCTTC CASSLGDRGTYNEQFF
TRBD1 14 TRBJ2-1 TRBV11-2 TGTGCCAGCAGCTTAGGGACAGGGTTCAATGAGCAGTTCTTC CASSLGTGFNEQFF
. 15 TRBJ1-2 TRBV6-5 TGTGCCAGTACAGTTGAAGCCTCCGGGGGCTATGGCTACACCTTC CASTVEASGGYGYTF
. 11 TRBJ1-1 TRBV19 TGTGCCAGTAGTATGGTCGGTGAAGCTTTCTTT CASSMVGEAFF
. 11 TRBJ1-2 TRBV20-1 TGCAGTGGGGGGCAGGTCTATGGCTACACCTTC CSGGQVYGYTF
. 16 TRBJ1-3 TRBV6-2/TRBV6-3 TGTGCCAGCAGTTACGGCGGCGGTATCTCTGGAAACACCATATATTTT CASSYGGGISGNTIYF
. 11 TRBJ2-5 TRBV6-4 TGTGCCAGCAGTGACCGTGAGACCCAGTACTTC CASSDRETQYF
. 16 TRBJ2-5 TRBV7-3 TGTGCCAGCAGCTTAACTCACAAAACTACGGTGGAGACCCAGTACTTC CASSLTHKTTVETQYF
TRBD2 15 TRBJ2-7 TRBV11-3 TGTGCCAGCAGCTCCGGACTAGCGGGAGACTACGAGCAGTACTTC CASSSGLAGDYEQYF
. 16 TRBJ2-2 TRBV18 TGTGCCAGCTCACCTCGAGGAGGGGGCGCGAACGGGGAGCTGTTTTTT CASSPRGGGANGELFF
TRBD2 17 TRBJ2-5 TRBV30 TGTGCCTGGAGTGTACAGGCGGGAGGGAGGTTGCGAGAGACCCAGTACTTC CAWSVQAGGRLRETQYF